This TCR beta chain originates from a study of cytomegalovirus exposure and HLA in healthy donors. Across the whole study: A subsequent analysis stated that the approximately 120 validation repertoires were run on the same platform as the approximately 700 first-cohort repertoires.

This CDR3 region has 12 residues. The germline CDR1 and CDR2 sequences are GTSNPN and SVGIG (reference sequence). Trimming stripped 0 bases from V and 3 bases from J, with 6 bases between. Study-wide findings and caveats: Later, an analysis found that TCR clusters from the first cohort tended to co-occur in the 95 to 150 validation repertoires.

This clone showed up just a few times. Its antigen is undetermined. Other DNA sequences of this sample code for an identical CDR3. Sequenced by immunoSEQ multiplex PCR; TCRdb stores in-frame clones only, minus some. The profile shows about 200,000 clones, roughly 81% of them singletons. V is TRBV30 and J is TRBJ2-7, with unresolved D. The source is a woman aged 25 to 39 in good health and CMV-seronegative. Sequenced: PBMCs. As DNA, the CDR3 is TGTGCCTGGAGTGTACTCGGCTACGAGCAGTACTTC. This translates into CAWSVLGYEQYF.